This T cell receptor (beta chain) was retrieved from a study of response to subunit inactivated influenza vaccine. Study-level findings and limits: The authors proposed limited new T cell recruitment per seasonal influenza vaccination.

This clonotype was seen ten or more times. No antigen is known for it. TCRdb reanalysed the RT-PCR reads using MiXCR and keeps one entry per CDR3 protein. Of around 480,000 distinct CDR3 sequences in the sample, about 17% are singletons; the top ten hold roughly 3.1%. This CDR3 has 13 residues. V was clipped by 0 bases and J by 4 bases, with 4 bases between them. Germline CDR1 reads LGHNA; CDR2 reads YSLEER. The V and J genes are TRBV4-3 and TRBJ1-3; no firm D call. This clonotype was sampled from a man aged 50 to 75 who received an inactivated influenza vaccine. The material sequenced was CD4+ T cells sorted from PBMCs, taken less than 30 months after vaccination. The CDR3 coding sequence is TGCGCCAGCAGCCAAGATCCAGGAAACACCATATATTTT. Its protein is CASSQDPGNTIYF.